This TCR beta chain came from a study of T cell responses to AZD1222 COVID-19 vaccine. Germline assignment: CDR1 SEHNR and CDR2 FQNEAQ (reference sequence). The CDR3 runs to 18 residues. V lost 5 bases and J lost 4; bases outside the gene matches: 13. Data came from immunoSEQ multiplex PCR; TCRdb stores just in-frame clones and leaves some out. The sample includes over 85,000 clones, around 90% of them seen just once. The receptor was derived from an adult who received the AZD1222 COVID-19 vaccine. V usage is TRBV7-9 and J usage is TRBJ2-1; 11 nucleotides align to TRBD2. The specimen comprised peripheral blood, sampled 28 days after the second AZD1222 dose. CDR3 sequence: CASSPWGSGGASYNEQFF. The DNA for the CDR3 is TGTGCCAGCAGCCCCTGGGGTAGCGGGGGGGCATCGTACAATGAGCAGTTCTTC. Full variable domain (missing parts from reference TRBV7-9 and TRBJ2-1): DTGVSQNPRHKITKRGQNVTFRCDPISEHNRLYWYRQTLGQGPEFLTYFQNEAQLEKSRLLSDRFSAERPKGSFSTLEIQRTEQGDSAMYLCASSPWGSGGASYNEQFFGPGTRLTVL.